This T cell receptor (beta chain) emerged from a study of T-cell reconstitution after alpha-beta-depleted transplantation in children. The CDR3 is 16 amino acids. Germline lookup yields CDR1 MNHEY and CDR2 SVGAGI. Trimming took 0 bases from V and 6 from J; bases not matched to a gene: 6. Using unique molecular identifiers, the investigators prepared the TCRbeta library. TCRdb re-called the PCR reads with MiXCR, one entry per CDR3 protein. The sample has 540,000 or so distinct CDR3 sequences, 23% seen once. Whole-study results and caveats: T cells produced anew were the main source of T-cell counts and diversity one year after transplant. Recipient T cells and thymic progenitors that survived were the source of the high TCRbeta diversity seen at day 60 in some patients.

For this clonotype: Its antigen is as yet unknown.

The TCR originated in a boy younger than two who had a stem cell transplant for acute myeloid leukemia, so the T cells may come from the graft donor. The specimen comprised PBMCs, mostly from graft donor cells, sampled 360 days after TCRalphabeta/CD19-depleted stem cell transplant. This chain connects TRBV6-5 to TRBJ1-5; 9 bases match TRBD1. The CDR3 loop reads CASSYSGTGMGQPQHF. The CDR3 nucleotides are TGTGCCAGCAGTTACTCGGGGACAGGGATGGGTCAGCCCCAGCATTTT.